Listed below are T cell receptor beta chains from one sample, sequenced in a study of cytomegalovirus exposure and HLA in healthy donors. The repertoire was sequenced with immunoSEQ multiplex PCR; TCRdb's copy has only in-frame clones and lacks some. Of 180,000 or so clones in the sample, roughly three quarters were seen once. The sequencing sample was made of PBMCs. These receptors were collected from a woman aged 45 to 65 in good health and CMV-seronegative. The conserved cysteine and the conserved F or W are not part of the CDR3 here. A row's size may be missing; if present it is once, few, many or a size class.

j_gene: TRBJ2-1; abundance: .; v_gene: TRBV5-1; CDR3aa: ASSVPGTVHNEQF
j_gene: TRBJ1-2; abundance: .; v_gene: TRBV4-3; CDR3aa: ASSQPGQGFGYT
j_gene: TRBJ2-5; abundance: .; v_gene: TRBV14; CDR3aa: ASSQKSELETQY
j_gene: TRBJ2-1; abundance: few; v_gene: TRBV27; CDR3aa: ASSFERAGPYNEQF
j_gene: TRBJ1-3; abundance: .; v_gene: TRBV19; CDR3aa: ASRTAGRASGNTIY
j_gene: TRBJ2-6; abundance: .; v_gene: TRBV5-1; CDR3aa: ASSLGVATVPSGGANVLT
j_gene: TRBJ2-1; abundance: .; v_gene: TRBV11-2; CDR3aa: ASSSRGTSGRYNEQF
j_gene: TRBJ1-3; abundance: .; v_gene: TRBV4-3; CDR3aa: ASSQTGTGGYSGNTIY
j_gene: TRBJ2-7; abundance: few; v_gene: TRBV5-1; CDR3aa: ASSLRTDSYEQY
j_gene: TRBJ1-2; abundance: .; v_gene: TRBV9; CDR3aa: ASSGDRAIESAYFNYGYT
j_gene: TRBJ2-7; abundance: once; v_gene: TRBV7-9; CDR3aa: ASSLTGANEQY
j_gene: TRBJ1-6; abundance: .; v_gene: TRBV5-4; CDR3aa: ASSLKGGDNSPLH
j_gene: TRBJ2-7; abundance: .; v_gene: TRBV7-9; CDR3aa: ASSSLLRGASSYEQY
j_gene: TRBJ2-4; abundance: .; v_gene: TRBV2; CDR3aa: ASTPSGGKNIQY
j_gene: TRBJ2-7; abundance: few; v_gene: TRBV10-3; CDR3aa: AISDRQDYEQY
j_gene: TRBJ1-2; abundance: once; v_gene: TRBV2; CDR3aa: ASSDPGQNYGYT
j_gene: TRBJ2-1; abundance: .; v_gene: TRBV29-1; CDR3aa: SVELGLHKSEQF
j_gene: TRBJ1-3; abundance: once; v_gene: TRBV28; CDR3aa: ASSQQVSGNTIY
j_gene: TRBJ2-1; abundance: few; v_gene: TRBV4-1; CDR3aa: ASSQEGPRGNEQF
j_gene: TRBJ1-3; abundance: .; v_gene: TRBV9; CDR3aa: ASSIGQGARNTIY
j_gene: TRBJ2-7; abundance: .; v_gene: TRBV2; CDR3aa: ASSEVGGYEQY
j_gene: TRBJ1-4; abundance: .; v_gene: TRBV10-2; CDR3aa: ASSERGRFSTNEKLF
j_gene: TRBJ2-1; abundance: .; v_gene: TRBV7-9; CDR3aa: ASSHGGGAGNEQF
j_gene: TRBJ2-3; abundance: .; v_gene: TRBV6-5; CDR3aa: ASRETGITDTQY
j_gene: TRBJ2-2; abundance: few; v_gene: TRBV7-8; CDR3aa: ASSLLGRASPGQANTGELF
j_gene: TRBJ2-1; abundance: .; v_gene: TRBV13; CDR3aa: ASSLGVSSGRASYNEQF
j_gene: TRBJ2-1; abundance: .; v_gene: TRBV9; CDR3aa: ASSLVAGSPEQF
j_gene: TRBJ2-1; abundance: .; v_gene: TRBV19; CDR3aa: ASASGRYNEQF
j_gene: TRBJ1-5; abundance: once; v_gene: TRBV6-6; CDR3aa: ASSTTSSDTQPQH
j_gene: TRBJ2-2; abundance: .; v_gene: TRBV19; CDR3aa: ASSIPFRELF
j_gene: TRBJ1-1; abundance: .; v_gene: TRBV19; CDR3aa: ASSIDPLAVEAF
j_gene: TRBJ1-1; abundance: .; v_gene: TRBV11-2; CDR3aa: ASSPRQGGNTEAF
j_gene: TRBJ1-4; abundance: once; v_gene: TRBV6-5; CDR3aa: ASSYRWTTTNEKLF
j_gene: TRBJ1-2; abundance: .; v_gene: TRBV7-9; CDR3aa: ASSLISQGTGYT
j_gene: TRBJ2-7; abundance: once; v_gene: TRBV6-6; CDR3aa: ASSPVGGRAYEQY
j_gene: TRBJ1-5; abundance: once; v_gene: TRBV7-9; CDR3aa: ASSVQGWQPQH
j_gene: TRBJ2-3; abundance: once; v_gene: TRBV19; CDR3aa: ASSPISGTGATDTQY
j_gene: TRBJ2-2; abundance: .; v_gene: TRBV10-3; CDR3aa: AISESVIREPGELF